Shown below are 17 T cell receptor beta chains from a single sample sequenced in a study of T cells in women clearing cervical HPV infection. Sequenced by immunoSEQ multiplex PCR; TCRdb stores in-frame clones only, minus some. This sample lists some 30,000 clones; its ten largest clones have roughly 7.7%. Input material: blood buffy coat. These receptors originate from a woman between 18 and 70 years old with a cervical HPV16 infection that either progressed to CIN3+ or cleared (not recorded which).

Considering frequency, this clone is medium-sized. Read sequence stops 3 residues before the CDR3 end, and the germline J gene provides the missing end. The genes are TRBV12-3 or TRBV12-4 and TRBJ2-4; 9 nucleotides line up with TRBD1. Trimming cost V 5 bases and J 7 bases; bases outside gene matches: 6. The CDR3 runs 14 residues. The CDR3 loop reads CASSPSGQGNIQYF. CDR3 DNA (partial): TGTGCCAGCAGTCCCTCGGGACAGGGTAACATT.

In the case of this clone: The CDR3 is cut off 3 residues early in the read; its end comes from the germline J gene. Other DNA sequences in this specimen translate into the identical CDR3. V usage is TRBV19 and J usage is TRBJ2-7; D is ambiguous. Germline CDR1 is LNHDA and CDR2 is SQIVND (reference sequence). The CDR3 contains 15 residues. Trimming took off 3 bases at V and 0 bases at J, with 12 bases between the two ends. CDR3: CASSIDSLSSYEQYF. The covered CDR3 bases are TGTGCCAGTAGTATCGATAGCTTGAGCTCCTACGAG.

The DNA read from the CDR3 is TGTGCCAGCAGTCGACTAGCGGGGCGCACAGATACG. Translating gives CASSRLAGRTDT. The full CDR3 protein reads CASSRLAGRTDTQYF. V is TRBV6-4 and J is TRBJ2-3; 11 bases map to TRBD2. The read finishes 3 residues shy of the CDR3 end, and the germline J gene is used to complete it. The V gene end was trimmed by 5 bases and the J gene end by 1 base; junction bases not matched to a gene: 2. CDR3 length equals 15 residues. Looked up from germline, CDR1 is MRHNA and CDR2 is SNTAGT.

This CDR3 is CASSQLGISNQPQHF. The CDR3 bases that were read are TGCGCCAGCTCCCAATTGGGCATTAGCAATCAGCCC. V gene TRBV10-2 combines with J gene TRBJ1-5; no clear D gene. The DNA ends 3 residues before the CDR3 does, and the rest of the CDR3 is filled in from the germline J gene. Germline V gives CDR1 WSHSY, CDR2 SAAADI. This CDR3 comprises 15 residues. Between the trimmed V and J ends, which lost 8 bases and 0 bases, there was a span of 14 bases.

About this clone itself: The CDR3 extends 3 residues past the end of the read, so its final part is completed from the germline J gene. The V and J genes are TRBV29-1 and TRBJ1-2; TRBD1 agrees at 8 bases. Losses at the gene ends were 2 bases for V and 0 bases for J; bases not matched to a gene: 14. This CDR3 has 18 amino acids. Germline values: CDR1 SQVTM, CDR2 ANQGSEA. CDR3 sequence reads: CSVERVVTGESANYGYTF. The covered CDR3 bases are TGCAGCGTTGAAAGAGTGGTGACAGGGGAAAGTGCTAACTATGGC.

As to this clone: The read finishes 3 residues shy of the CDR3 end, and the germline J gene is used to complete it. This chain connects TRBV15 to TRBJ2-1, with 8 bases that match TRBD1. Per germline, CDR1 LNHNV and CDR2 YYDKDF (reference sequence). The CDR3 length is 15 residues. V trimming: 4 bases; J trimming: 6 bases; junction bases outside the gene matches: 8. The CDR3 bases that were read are TGTGCCACCAGCACCGGCAGGGGGCCAGTCAATGAG. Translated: CATSTGRGPVNE. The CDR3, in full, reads CATSTGRGPVNEQFF.

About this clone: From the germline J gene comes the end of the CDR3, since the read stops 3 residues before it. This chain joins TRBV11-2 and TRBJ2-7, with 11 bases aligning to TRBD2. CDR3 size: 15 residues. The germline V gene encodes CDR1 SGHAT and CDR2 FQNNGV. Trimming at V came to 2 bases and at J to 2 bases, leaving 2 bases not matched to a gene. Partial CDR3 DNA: TGTGCCAGCAGCTTATATAGCGGGGGGGCCTACGAG. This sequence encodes CASSLYSGGAYE. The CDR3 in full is CASSLYSGGAYEQYF.

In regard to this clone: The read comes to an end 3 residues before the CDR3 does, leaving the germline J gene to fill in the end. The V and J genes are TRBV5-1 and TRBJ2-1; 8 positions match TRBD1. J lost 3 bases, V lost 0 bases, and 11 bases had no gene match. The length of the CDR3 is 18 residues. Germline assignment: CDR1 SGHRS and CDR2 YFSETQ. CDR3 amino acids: CASSLEGIGQGDYNEQFF. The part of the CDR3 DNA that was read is TGCGCCAGCAGCTTGGAAGGGATAGGACAGGGCGACTACAATGAG.

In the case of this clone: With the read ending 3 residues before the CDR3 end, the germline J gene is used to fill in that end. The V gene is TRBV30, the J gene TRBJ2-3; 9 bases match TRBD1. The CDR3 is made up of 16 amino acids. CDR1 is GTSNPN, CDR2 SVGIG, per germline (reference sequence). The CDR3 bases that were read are TGTGCCTGGAGCACAGGGGGCGCGGGAAGCAATCAGCCG. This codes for CAWSTGGAGSNQP. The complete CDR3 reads CAWSTGGAGSNQPQYF.

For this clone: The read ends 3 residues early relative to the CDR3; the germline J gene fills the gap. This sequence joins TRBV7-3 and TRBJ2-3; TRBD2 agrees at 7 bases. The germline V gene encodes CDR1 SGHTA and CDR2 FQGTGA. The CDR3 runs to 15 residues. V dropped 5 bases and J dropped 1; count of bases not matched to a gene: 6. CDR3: CASSNRSGGTDTQYF. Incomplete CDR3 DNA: TGTGCCAGCAGCAACCGGAGCGGGGGCACAGATACG. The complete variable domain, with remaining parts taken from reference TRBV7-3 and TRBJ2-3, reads GAGVSQTPSNKVTEKGKYVELRCDPISGHTALYWYRQSLGQGPEFLIYFQGTGAADDSGLPNDRFFAVRPEGSVSTLKIQRTERGDSAVYLCASSNRSGGTDTQYFGPGTRLTVL.

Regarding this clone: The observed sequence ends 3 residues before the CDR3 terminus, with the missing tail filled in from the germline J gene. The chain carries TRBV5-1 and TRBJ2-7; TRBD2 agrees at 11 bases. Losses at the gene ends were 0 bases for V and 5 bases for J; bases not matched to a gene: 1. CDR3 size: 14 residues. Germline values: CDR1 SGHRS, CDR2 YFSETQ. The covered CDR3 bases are TGCGCCAGCAGCTTGGAACTAGCGGGAGACGAG. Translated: CASSLELAGDE. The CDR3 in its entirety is CASSLELAGDEQYF.

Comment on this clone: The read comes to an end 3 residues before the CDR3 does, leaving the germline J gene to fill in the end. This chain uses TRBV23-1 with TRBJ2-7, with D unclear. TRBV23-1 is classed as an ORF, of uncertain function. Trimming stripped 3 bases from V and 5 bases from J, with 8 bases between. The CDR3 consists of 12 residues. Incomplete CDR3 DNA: TGCGCCAGCAGTCATGCCGAGGACGAG. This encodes CASSHAEDE. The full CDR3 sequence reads CASSHAEDEQYF.

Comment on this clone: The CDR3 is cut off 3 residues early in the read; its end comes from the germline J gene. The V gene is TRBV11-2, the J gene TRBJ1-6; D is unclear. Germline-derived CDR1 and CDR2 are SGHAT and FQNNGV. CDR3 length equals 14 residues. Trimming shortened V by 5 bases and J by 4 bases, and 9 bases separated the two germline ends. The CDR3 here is CASSPGYYNSPLHF. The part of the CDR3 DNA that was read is TGTGCCAGCAGCCCAGGTTATTATAATTCACCC.

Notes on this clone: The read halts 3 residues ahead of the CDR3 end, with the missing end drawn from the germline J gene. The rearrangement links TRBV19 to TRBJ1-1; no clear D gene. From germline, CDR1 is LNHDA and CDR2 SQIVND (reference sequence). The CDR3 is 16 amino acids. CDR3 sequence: CASSIKRVLYIDEAFF. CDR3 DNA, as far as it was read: TGTGCCAGTAGTATAAAAAGGGTACTCTATATAGACGAG.

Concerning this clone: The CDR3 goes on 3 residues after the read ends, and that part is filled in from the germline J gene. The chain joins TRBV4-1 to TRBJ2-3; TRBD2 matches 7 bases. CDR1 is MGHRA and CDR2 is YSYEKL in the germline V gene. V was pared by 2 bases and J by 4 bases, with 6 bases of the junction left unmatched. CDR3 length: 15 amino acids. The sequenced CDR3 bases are TGCGCCAGCAGCCAAAGACTAGCAACCCCAGATACG. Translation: CASSQRLATPDT. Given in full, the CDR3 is CASSQRLATPDTQYF.

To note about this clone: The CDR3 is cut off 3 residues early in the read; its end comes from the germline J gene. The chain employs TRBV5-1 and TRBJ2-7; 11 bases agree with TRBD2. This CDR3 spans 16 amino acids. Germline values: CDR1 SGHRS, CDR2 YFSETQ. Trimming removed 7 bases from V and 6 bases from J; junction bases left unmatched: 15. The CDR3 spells CASGGVNSGRAGEQYF. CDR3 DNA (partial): TGCGCCAGCGGTGGGGTAAATAGCGGGAGGGCCGGCGAG.

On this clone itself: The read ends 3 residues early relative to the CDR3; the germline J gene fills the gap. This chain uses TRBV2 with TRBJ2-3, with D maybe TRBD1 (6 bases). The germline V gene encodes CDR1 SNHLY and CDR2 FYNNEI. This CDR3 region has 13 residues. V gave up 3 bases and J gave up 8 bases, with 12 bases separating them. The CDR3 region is CASSERLGGTQYF. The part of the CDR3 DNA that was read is TGTGCCAGCAGTGAGAGGTTAGGGGGTACG.